This entry is about one T cell receptor (beta chain). Its cognate antigen is unknown. This sample stems from a study of T cell repertoires in cytomegalovirus infection. Study context: The public TCR beta signatures pointed to both CMV infection and matching HLA type. Whole-study findings and limits: Summed frequency of shared TCR beta families picked out CMV carriers who also had the relevant HLA. CMV-specific TCR beta clonotypes restricted by HLA-C were the ones dominating the ex vivo response.

One entry per CDR3 protein, called by TCRdb with MiXCR from the reads. The sample has 270,000 or so distinct CDR3 sequences, about 17% seen once. This CDR3 region has 11 residues. With 6 bases removed from V and 7 bases from J, the gap between germline ends came to 12 bases. Per the germline V gene, CDR1 is SQVTM and CDR2 is ANQGSEA. The receptor was derived from a human donor in good health (CMV status not recorded). Some clones in this sample may be carry-over from other donors' samples. The chain links TRBV29-1 to TRBJ1-2, with D unclear. The sample was CD8+ T cells from PBMCs. CDR3 sequence: CSVPVRGGYTF. The CDR3 DNA is TGCAGCGTACCTGTCCGGGGTGGCTACACCTTC.